This entry features one TCR beta chain sequence. This specimen belongs to a study of T cell changes during pregnancy in multiple sclerosis. Measured with immunoSEQ multiplex PCR; TCRdb has only the in-frame clones, and not every one. Of 45,000 to 50,000 clones listed, more than 85% were seen once; the top ten hold around 10%. The CDR3 loop spans 16 amino acids. CDR1 and CDR2 (germline): WNHNN, SYGVQD (reference sequence). V was pared by 9 bases and J by 6 bases, with 24 bases between. Sequencing used CD8+ T cells from peripheral blood mononuclear cells, obtained after pregnancy. The sequence was collected from a female donor with multiple sclerosis, enrolled in a pregnancy study. The V gene is TRBV10-1, the J gene TRBJ1-5; D is unclear. CDR3 in amino acids: CARRLSPRGSGQPQHF. The DNA for the CDR3 is TGCGCCAGGCGCCTCTCTCCCCGGGGATCGGGTCAGCCCCAGCATTTT.